These 15 T cell receptor beta chains came from one sample sequenced in a study of CD8+ T cells in alopecia areata. As the sequencing template, cDNA was produced by extracting RNA and reverse transcribing it. Produced via immunoSEQ multiplex PCR; TCRdb's table is partial and in-frame only. The data show 150,000 to 160,000 clones, around 55% seen once. Sequenced material: CD8+ T cells sorted from blood, taken at week 0. The receptors come from a human donor with alopecia areata.

The rearrangement uses TRBV25-1 and TRBJ1-1, with D tentatively TRBD1 (5 bases). Between the trimmed V and J ends, which lost 2 bases and 4 bases, there was a span of 14 bases. The CDR3 runs to 15 residues. The germline V gene encodes CDR1 MGHDK and CDR2 SYGVNS. CDR3 nucleotide sequence: TGTGCCAGCAGTGAAGGTTGGGTAGGGACCACTGAAGCTTTCTTT. Residues: CASSEGWVGTTEAFF.

The chain joins TRBV29-1 to TRBJ1-4; the D is unclear. Per the germline V gene, CDR1 is SQVTM and CDR2 is ANQGSEA. Deletions cut 2 bases from V and 3 bases from J, with 10 bases between. The CDR3 has 14 residues. CDR3 DNA sequence: TGCAGCGTTGAAAGGGTTGAGGCTAATGAAAAACTGTTTTTT. Its protein product is CSVERVEANEKLFF.

The rearrangement uses TRBV6-1 and TRBJ2-5, with a tentative D call TRBD1 (6 bases). The CDR3 is made up of 14 amino acids. V lost 3 bases to trimming and J lost 1 base, with 9 bases between them. Germline V gives CDR1 MNHNS, CDR2 SASEGT. As DNA, the CDR3 is TGTGCCAGCAGTGACCAGACAGGCCAAGAGACCCAGTACTTC. Translating gives CASSDQTGQETQYF.

The V call is TRBV9, the J call TRBJ2-7; perhaps TRBD1 as D (6 bases). This CDR3 has 14 residues. The V and J ends lost 4 bases and 2 bases respectively, with 13 bases between them. Germline V gene lookup returns CDR1 SGDLS and CDR2 YYNGEE. The CDR3 spells CASSPRQGTYEQYF. The CDR3 nucleotides read TGTGCCAGCAGCCCACGGCAGGGGACCTACGAGCAGTACTTC.

J is TRBJ1-2 and V is TRBV6-5, with D perhaps matching TRBD1 (6 bases). V lost 6 bases and J lost 8, with 16 bases in between. There are 13 residues in the CDR3. Germline V gene data show CDR1 as MNHEY and CDR2 as SVGAGI. For the CDR3, the DNA is TGTGCCAGCAGCCACGGTGGGGGCGACGGCTACACCTTC. Protein product: CASSHGGGDGYTF.

The V and J genes are TRBV5-1 and TRBJ2-7; 11 bases agree with TRBD2. V shed 6 bases, J shed 4 bases, and the junction held 9 bases outside the gene matches. This CDR3 comprises 15 residues. The germline CDR1 and CDR2 sequences are SGHRS and YFSETQ. DNA for the CDR3: TGCGCCAGCACCTCCTCCGGGACTAGCGGTTACGAGCAGTACTTC. This translates into CASTSSGTSGYEQYF. The full variable domain, in which reference TRBV5-1 and TRBJ2-7 provide the parts outside the CDR3, is KAGVTQTPRYLIKTRGQQVTLSCSPISGHRSVSWYQQTPGQGLQFLFEYFSETQRNKGNFPGRFSGRQFSNSRSEMNVSTLELGDSALYLCASTSSGTSGYEQYFGPGTRLTVT.

This chain joins TRBV30 and TRBJ2-1; D is perhaps TRBD2 (6 bases). The V gene lost 5 bases and the J gene lost 0 bases, with 11 bases spanning the gap. CDR3 length equals 14 residues. Germline V gene sequence: CDR1 GTSNPN, CDR2 SVGIG (reference sequence). CDR3 DNA: TGTGCCTGGGGGACTTCGAGCTCCTACAATGAGCAGTTCTTC. Translated: CAWGTSSSYNEQFF.

The chain carries TRBV10-3 and TRBJ1-2; TRBD1 is a possible D gene (5 bases). The V end lost 0 bases, the J end lost 2 bases, and 10 bases lay between the germline ends. Germline-derived CDR1 and CDR2 are ENHRY and SYGVKD. The CDR3 length is 15 residues. CDR3 in amino acids: CAISESTGSNYGYTF. As DNA, the CDR3 is TGTGCCATCAGTGAGTCTACAGGATCCAACTATGGCTACACCTTC.

The gene calls are TRBV4-3 and TRBJ1-5; D unclear. Trimming cost V 1 base and J 3 bases, with 10 bases left between them. CDR3 length equals 15 residues. Germline V lookup: CDR1 LGHNA, CDR2 YSLEER. The CDR3 DNA follows: TGCGCCAGCAGCCAAGTATTTGGTGCCAATCAGCCCCAGCATTTT. Protein sequence: CASSQVFGANQPQHF.

V usage is TRBV4-1 and J usage is TRBJ1-2; the D gene is possibly TRBD1 (6 bases). Per germline, CDR1 MGHRA and CDR2 YSYEKL. V dropped 3 bases and J dropped 5 bases, with 16 bases sitting between them. This CDR3 contains 15 residues. The CDR3 sequence is CASSHGQSQVYGYTF. DNA for the CDR3: TGCGCCAGCAGCCATGGACAGTCCCAGGTTTATGGCTACACCTTC.

This clone was detected once. V gene TRBV15 combines with J gene TRBJ2-2; 9 bases are shared with TRBD1. Germline V gene data show CDR1 as LNHNV and CDR2 as YYDKDF (reference sequence). V shed 1 base and J 4 bases; nucleotides not matched to a gene: 7. The CDR3 is 17 residues long. The CDR3 here is CATSRGEQGARTGELFF. The DNA for the CDR3 is TGTGCCACCAGCAGAGGTGAACAGGGGGCGCGCACCGGGGAGCTGTTTTTT.

This chain uses TRBV5-6 with TRBJ2-7, with D hard to call. This CDR3 region has 14 residues. Germline V lookup: CDR1 SGHDT, CDR2 YYEEEE. The ends were cut back, 4 bases at V and 3 bases at J, with 14 bases in the middle. The CDR3 reads CASSPARQLYEQYF. In DNA, the CDR3 is TGTGCCAGCAGCCCGGCGAGGCAACTCTACGAGCAGTACTTC. Full variable domain (rest looked up from reference TRBV5-6 and TRBJ2-7): DAGVTQSPTHLIKTRGQQVTLRCSPKSGHDTVSWYQQALGQGPQFIFQYYEEEERQRGNFPDRFSGHQFPNYSSELNVNALLLGDSALYLCASSPARQLYEQYFGPGTRLTVT.

The chain has TRBV6-1 and TRBJ1-1; 8 nucleotides match TRBD1. Germline V gives CDR1 MNHNS, CDR2 SASEGT. This CDR3 has 13 amino acids. The junction had 7 bases not matched to a gene; V was cut back by 9 bases and J by 4 bases. The CDR3 is CASLGQGGTEAFF. The CDR3 DNA reads as TGTGCCAGTCTAGGACAGGGAGGCACTGAAGCTTTCTTT.

Only a few counts were recorded for this clone. The chain recombines TRBV7-3 with TRBJ2-5; no definite D call. The CDR3 extends over 15 amino acids. Germline V lookup: CDR1 SGHTA, CDR2 FQGTGA. Trimming pared 1 base from V and 4 bases from J, leaving 13 bases between. The chain's CDR3 is CASSLMADPGETQYF. In DNA, the CDR3 is TGTGCCAGCAGCTTAATGGCCGATCCGGGAGAGACCCAGTACTTC.

In its sample, this clone was seen once. The rearrangement uses TRBV29-1 and TRBJ2-7, with TRBD1 as a possible D gene (5 bases). This CDR3 has 12 amino acids. Germline V gene lookup returns CDR1 SQVTM and CDR2 ANQGSEA. Trimming stripped 4 bases from V and 3 bases from J, with 10 bases between. In DNA, the CDR3 is TGCAGCGTTGGCAGGGTCGGCTACGAGCAGTACTTC. Its protein product is CSVGRVGYEQYF.